The clone carrying this T cell receptor (beta chain) has a handful of counts. Its cognate antigen is unknown. The data originate from a study of T-cell memory formation after mild COVID-19. Findings of the study overall: CD4+ contracting clones were mainly CM and EM; CD8+ ones, EMRA. The finding that pre-infection memory included some responding clones suggested that cross-reactive memory joined.

5'RACE primed at constant segments yielded TCR alpha and TCR beta cDNA libraries bearing sample barcodes and UMIs. TCRdb reprocessed the 5' RACE reads with MiXCR, giving one entry per CDR3 protein. The table includes 350,000 to 450,000 distinct CDR3 sequences, 15% to 20% detected once. The CDR3 has 18 amino acids. Germline trimming cut 3 bases from V and 2 bases from J; bases unmatched to any gene: 11. Germline V gene sequence: CDR1 SGHTA, CDR2 FQGNSA. The rearrangement links TRBV7-2 to TRBJ2-3; 10 bases are shared with TRBD2. What was sequenced was PBMCs or a T cell subset sorted from them (not recorded which). The TCR sequence derives from an adult woman who had mild COVID-19 (a few samples of this study predate the infection). Cell type and time point are not known. The CDR3 protein is CASSFPGVSGGFTDTQYF. CDR3 nucleotide sequence: TGTGCCAGCAGCTTTCCTGGAGTTAGCGGGGGGTTCACAGATACGCAGTATTTT.